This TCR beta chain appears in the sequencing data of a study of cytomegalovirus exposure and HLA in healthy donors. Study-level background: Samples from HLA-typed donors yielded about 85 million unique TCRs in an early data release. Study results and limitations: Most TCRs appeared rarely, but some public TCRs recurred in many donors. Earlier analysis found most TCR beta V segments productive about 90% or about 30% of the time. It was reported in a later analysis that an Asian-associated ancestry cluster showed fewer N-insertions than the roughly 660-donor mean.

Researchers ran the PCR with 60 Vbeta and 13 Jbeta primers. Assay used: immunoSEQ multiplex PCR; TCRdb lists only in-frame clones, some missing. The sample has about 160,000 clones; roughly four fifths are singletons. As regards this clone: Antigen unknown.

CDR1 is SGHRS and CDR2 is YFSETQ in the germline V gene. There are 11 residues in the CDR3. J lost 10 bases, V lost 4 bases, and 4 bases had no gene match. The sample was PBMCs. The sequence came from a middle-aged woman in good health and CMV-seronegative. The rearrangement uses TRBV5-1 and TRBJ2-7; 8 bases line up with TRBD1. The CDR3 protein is CASSQDRAQYF. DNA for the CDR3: TGCGCCAGCAGCCAGGACAGGGCACAGTACTTC.